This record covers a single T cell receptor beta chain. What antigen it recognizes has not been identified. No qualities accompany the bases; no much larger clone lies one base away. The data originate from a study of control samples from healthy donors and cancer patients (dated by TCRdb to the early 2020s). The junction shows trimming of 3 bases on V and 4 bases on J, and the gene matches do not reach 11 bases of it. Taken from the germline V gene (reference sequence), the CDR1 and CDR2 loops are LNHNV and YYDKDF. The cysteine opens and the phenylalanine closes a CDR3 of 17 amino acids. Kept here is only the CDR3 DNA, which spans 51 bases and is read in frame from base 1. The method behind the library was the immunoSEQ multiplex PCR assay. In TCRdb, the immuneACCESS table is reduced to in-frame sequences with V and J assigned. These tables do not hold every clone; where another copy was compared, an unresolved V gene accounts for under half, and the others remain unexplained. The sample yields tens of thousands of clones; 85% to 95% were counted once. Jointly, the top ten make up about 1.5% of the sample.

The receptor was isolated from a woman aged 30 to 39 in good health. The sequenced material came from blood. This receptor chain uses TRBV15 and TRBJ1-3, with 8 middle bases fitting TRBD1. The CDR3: CATSSYRTGPGGNTIYF. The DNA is TGTGCCACCAGCAGTTACCGGACAGGGCCGGGGGGAAACACCATATATTTT.